Listed below are T cell receptor beta chains from one sample, sequenced in a study of blood T cell repertoires in COVID-19. Repertoires were generated with immunoSEQ multiplex PCR, while TCRdb's copy carries only in-frame clones and drops some. The repertoire has just under 350,000 clones, about four fifths of them found once; the top ten carry around 3%. The sequencing sample was made of peripheral blood. These receptors came from a man in his thirties or forties with active or convalescent COVID-19. Each CDR3 is given with its conserved first and last residue. D genes are given only for firm matches.

j_gene: TRBJ2-2; d_gene: TRBD2; v_gene: TRBV19; CDR3aa: CASSPLAGGPSGELFF
j_gene: TRBJ2-3; d_gene: TRBD2; v_gene: TRBV6-6; CDR3aa: CASSPGTSFSFTDTQYF
j_gene: TRBJ1-3; d_gene: NA; v_gene: TRBV18; CDR3aa: CASSPENTIYF
j_gene: TRBJ1-2; d_gene: NA; v_gene: TRBV11-2; CDR3aa: CASSLGTAGGYTF
j_gene: TRBJ2-3; d_gene: TRBD2; v_gene: TRBV5-8; CDR3aa: CASSLGLAGGNADTQYF
j_gene: TRBJ2-5; d_gene: TRBD2; v_gene: TRBV6-2/TRBV6-3; CDR3aa: CASSQPSRPGLAGGDQETQYF
j_gene: TRBJ2-3; d_gene: TRBD2; v_gene: TRBV4-3; CDR3aa: CASSQDGGGGTDTQYF
j_gene: TRBJ2-5; d_gene: TRBD2; v_gene: TRBV18; CDR3aa: CASSKEGTNRQETQYF
j_gene: TRBJ2-4; d_gene: NA; v_gene: TRBV4-3; CDR3aa: CASSQVASGNIQYF
j_gene: TRBJ2-1; d_gene: TRBD2; v_gene: TRBV7-2; CDR3aa: CASSPEGTSGSYEQFF
j_gene: TRBJ1-1; d_gene: TRBD1; v_gene: TRBV11-1; CDR3aa: CASSLGTGVAFF
j_gene: TRBJ1-5; d_gene: NA; v_gene: TRBV6-1; CDR3aa: CASSDTVIYQPQHF
j_gene: TRBJ2-7; d_gene: NA; v_gene: TRBV5-3; CDR3aa: CARTPLRRISSYEQYF
j_gene: TRBJ1-1; d_gene: NA; v_gene: TRBV6-2/TRBV6-3; CDR3aa: CASSSPGVNTEAFF
j_gene: TRBJ2-3; d_gene: NA; v_gene: TRBV24-1; CDR3aa: CATSDFSRSTDTQYF
j_gene: TRBJ2-3; d_gene: NA; v_gene: TRBV27; CDR3aa: CASRRVMDGTQYF
j_gene: TRBJ2-2; d_gene: NA; v_gene: TRBV7-8; CDR3aa: CASAGGTGELFF
j_gene: TRBJ1-6; d_gene: NA; v_gene: TRBV5-5; CDR3aa: CASSFPADRSSSYNSPLHF
j_gene: TRBJ1-6; d_gene: NA; v_gene: TRBV30; CDR3aa: CAWRGGASSYNSPLHF
j_gene: TRBJ2-7; d_gene: NA; v_gene: TRBV24-1; CDR3aa: CATSEPDTYEQYF
j_gene: TRBJ1-2; d_gene: NA; v_gene: TRBV5-1; CDR3aa: CASSLNEAYTF
j_gene: TRBJ1-5; d_gene: NA; v_gene: TRBV7-3; CDR3aa: CASSPGGGQPQHF
j_gene: TRBJ1-2; d_gene: NA; v_gene: TRBV24-1; CDR3aa: CATSDSTGTSNYGYTF
j_gene: TRBJ2-7; d_gene: TRBD2; v_gene: TRBV29-1; CDR3aa: CSAASGGLYEQYF
j_gene: TRBJ1-3; d_gene: NA; v_gene: TRBV9; CDR3aa: CASSASRGLSGNTIYF
j_gene: TRBJ2-5; d_gene: TRBD2; v_gene: TRBV7-7; CDR3aa: CASSLGLVQETQYF
j_gene: TRBJ1-5; d_gene: TRBD1; v_gene: TRBV2; CDR3aa: CASRADRAGGQPQHF
j_gene: TRBJ1-1; d_gene: NA; v_gene: TRBV6-5; CDR3aa: CASSYAPTGNTEAFF
j_gene: TRBJ1-2; d_gene: NA; v_gene: TRBV3-1/TRBV3-2; CDR3aa: CASSQGGQGKRGYYGYTF